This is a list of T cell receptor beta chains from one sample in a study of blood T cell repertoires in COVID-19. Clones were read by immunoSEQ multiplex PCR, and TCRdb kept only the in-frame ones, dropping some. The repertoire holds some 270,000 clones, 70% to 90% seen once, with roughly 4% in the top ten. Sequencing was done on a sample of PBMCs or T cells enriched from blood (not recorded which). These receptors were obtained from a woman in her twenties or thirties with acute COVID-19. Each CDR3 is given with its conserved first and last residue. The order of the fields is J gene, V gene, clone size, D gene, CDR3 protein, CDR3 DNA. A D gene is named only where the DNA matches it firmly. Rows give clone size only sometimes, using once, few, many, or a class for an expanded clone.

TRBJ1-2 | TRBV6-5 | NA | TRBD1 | CASSTGTGRFYGYTF | TGTGCCAGCAGCACCGGGACAGGGAGGTTCTATGGCTACACCTTC
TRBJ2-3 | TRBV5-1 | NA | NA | CASSLTGDTQYF | TGCGCCAGCAGCTTGACCGGAGATACGCAGTATTTT
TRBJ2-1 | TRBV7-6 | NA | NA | CASSFVRADEQFF | TGTGCCAGCAGCTTCGTCAGGGCTGATGAGCAGTTCTTC
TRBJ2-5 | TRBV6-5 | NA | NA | CASSRTVSETQYF | TGTGCCAGCAGTAGGACTGTGTCAGAGACCCAGTACTTC
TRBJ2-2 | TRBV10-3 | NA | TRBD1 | CAIRPGTGEAGELFF | TGTGCCATCAGACCCGGGACAGGGGAAGCCGGGGAGCTGTTTTTT
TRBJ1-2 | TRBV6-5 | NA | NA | CASSSTTGSLSYGYTF | TGTGCCAGCAGTTCAACCACAGGGTCCCTCTCATATGGCTACACCTTC
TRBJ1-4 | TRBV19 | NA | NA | CASRGVPNEKLFF | TGTGCCAGTAGAGGGGTGCCTAATGAAAAACTGTTTTTT
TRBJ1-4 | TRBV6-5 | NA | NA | CASSTRGTNEKLFF | TGTGCCAGCAGTACCAGGGGCACTAATGAAAAACTGTTTTTT
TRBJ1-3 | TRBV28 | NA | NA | CASRISVSGNTIYF | TGTGCCAGCAGAATCAGTGTCTCTGGAAACACCATATATTTT
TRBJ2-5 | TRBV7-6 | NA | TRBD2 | CASSLVLRGSILETQYF | TGTGCCAGCAGCTTAGTGTTGCGCGGGAGCATTCTAGAGACCCAGTACTTC
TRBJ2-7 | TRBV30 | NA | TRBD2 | CACGTGGAGGEQYF | TGTGCCTGTGGGACGGGGGGAGCGGGAGGCGAGCAGTACTTC
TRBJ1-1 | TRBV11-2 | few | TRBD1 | CASSSGQGNTEAFF | TGTGCCAGCAGCTCGGGACAGGGGAACACTGAAGCTTTCTTT
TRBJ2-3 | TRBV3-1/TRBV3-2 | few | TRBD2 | CASSPLAGLRGDTQYF | TGTGCCAGCAGCCCGCTAGCGGGTTTAAGGGGAGATACGCAGTATTTT
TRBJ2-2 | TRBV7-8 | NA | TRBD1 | CASSPPGQGAGELFF | TGTGCCAGCAGCCCACCGGGACAGGGCGCCGGGGAGCTGTTTTTT
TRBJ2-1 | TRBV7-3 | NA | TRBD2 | CASSPLAGGSINRHNEQFF | TGTGCCAGCAGCCCCCTGGCGGGAGGCTCAATCAACCGTCACAATGAGCAGTTCTTC
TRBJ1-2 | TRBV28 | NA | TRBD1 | CASSPSAGQGMIAGGYTF | TGTGCCAGCAGTCCCTCTGCGGGACAGGGGATGATAGCGGGAGGCTACACCTTC